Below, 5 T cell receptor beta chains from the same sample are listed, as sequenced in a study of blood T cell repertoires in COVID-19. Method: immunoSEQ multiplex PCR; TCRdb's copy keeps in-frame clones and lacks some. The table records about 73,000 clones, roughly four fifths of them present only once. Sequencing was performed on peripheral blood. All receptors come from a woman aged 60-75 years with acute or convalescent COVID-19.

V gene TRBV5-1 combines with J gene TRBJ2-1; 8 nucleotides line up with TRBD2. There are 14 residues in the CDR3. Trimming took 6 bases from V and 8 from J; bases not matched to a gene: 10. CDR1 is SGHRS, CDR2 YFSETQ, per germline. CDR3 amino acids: CASKRGGLLDEQFF. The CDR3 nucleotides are TGCGCCAGCAAACGGGGGGGCCTCTTAGATGAGCAGTTCTTC.

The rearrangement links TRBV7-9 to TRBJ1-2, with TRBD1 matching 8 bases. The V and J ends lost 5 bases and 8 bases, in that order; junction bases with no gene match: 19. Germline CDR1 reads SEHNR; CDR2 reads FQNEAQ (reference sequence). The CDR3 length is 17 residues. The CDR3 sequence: CASSQLERTGRKEGYTF. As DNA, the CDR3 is TGTGCCAGCAGCCAACTGGAGAGGACAGGGAGGAAGGAGGGCTACACCTTC.

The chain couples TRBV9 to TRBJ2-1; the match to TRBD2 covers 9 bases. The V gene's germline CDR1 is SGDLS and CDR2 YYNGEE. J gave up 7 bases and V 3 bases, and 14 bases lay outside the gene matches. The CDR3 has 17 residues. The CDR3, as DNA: TGTGCCAGCAGCGCCCGTGGCGGGGGGGCCGTGGGAAATGAGCAGTTCTTC. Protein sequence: CASSARGGGAVGNEQFF. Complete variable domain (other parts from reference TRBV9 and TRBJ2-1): DSGVTQTPKHLITATGQRVTLRCSPRSGDLSVYWYQQSLDQGLQFLIQYYNGEERAKGNILERFSAQQFPDLHSELNLSSLELGDSALYFCASSARGGGAVGNEQFFGPGTRLTVL.

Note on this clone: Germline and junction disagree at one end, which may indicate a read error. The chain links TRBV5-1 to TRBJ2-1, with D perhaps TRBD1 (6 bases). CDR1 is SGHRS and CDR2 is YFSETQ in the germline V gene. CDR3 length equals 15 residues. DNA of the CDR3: TGCGCCAGCAGCTTGGCGGGACACTCCGACAATGAGCAGTTCTTC. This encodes CASSLAGHSDNEQFF. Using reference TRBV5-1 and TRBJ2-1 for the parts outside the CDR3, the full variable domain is KAGVTQTPRYLIKTRGQQVTLSCSPISGHRSVSWYQQTPGQGLQFLFEYFSETQRNKGNFPGRFSGRQFSNSRSEMNVSTLELGDSALYLCASSLAGHSDNEQFFGPGTRLTVL.

Here the CDR3 DNA reads TGTGCCAGCAGCGCGACAGGGAGAAACACCATATATTTT. It specifies CASSATGRNTIYF. This chain uses TRBV11-2 with TRBJ1-3; 7 bases map to TRBD1. CDR1 SGHAT and CDR2 FQNNGV come from the germline V gene. With V trimmed by 5 bases and J by 5 bases, 3 bases remained unmatched. The CDR3 loop spans 13 amino acids.